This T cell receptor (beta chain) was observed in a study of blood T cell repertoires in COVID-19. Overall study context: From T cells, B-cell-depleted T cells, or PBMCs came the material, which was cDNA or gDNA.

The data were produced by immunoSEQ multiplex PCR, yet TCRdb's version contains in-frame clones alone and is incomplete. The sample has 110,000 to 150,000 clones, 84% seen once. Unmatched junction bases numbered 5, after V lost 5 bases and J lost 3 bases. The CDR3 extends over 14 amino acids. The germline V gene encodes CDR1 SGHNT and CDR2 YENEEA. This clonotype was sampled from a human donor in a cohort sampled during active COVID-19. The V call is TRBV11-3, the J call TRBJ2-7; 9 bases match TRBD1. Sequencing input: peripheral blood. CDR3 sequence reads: CASSKGQGYYEQYF. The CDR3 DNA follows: TGTGCCAGCAGCAAGGGACAGGGATACTACGAGCAGTACTTC.